Shown below are 8 T cell receptor beta chains from a single sample sequenced in a study of blood T cell repertoires in COVID-19. Assay used: immunoSEQ multiplex PCR; TCRdb lists only in-frame clones, some missing. The table includes about 220,000 clones, roughly 89% detected once. The sequenced sample was PBMCs or T cells enriched from blood (not recorded which). Every receptor here comes from a man aged 25-45 years who had been exposed to COVID-19.

This clone was observed a handful of times. This chain links TRBV7-2 with TRBJ2-5; TRBD2 aligns across 12 bases. V lost 6 bases to trimming and J lost 2 bases; unmatched junction nucleotides: 4. Germline V gene data show CDR1 as SGHTA and CDR2 as FQGNSA. The CDR3 is 15 residues long. The CDR3 protein is CASRRTSGAQETQYF. CDR3 sequence (DNA): TGTGCCAGCAGGCGGACTAGCGGGGCGCAAGAGACCCAGTACTTC.

This clone has a single count. V and J are TRBV5-5 and TRBJ2-1, with 12 nucleotides matching TRBD1. CDR3 length: 17 amino acids. Germline-derived CDR1 and CDR2 are SGHKS and YYEKEE (reference sequence). The V gene end was trimmed by 2 bases and the J gene end by 8 bases; junction bases not matched to a gene: 11. CDR3 nucleotides: TGTGCCAGCAGCTTTGGCGCGGGACAGGGGGCCTTCGATGAGCAGTTCTTC. Its protein is CASSFGAGQGAFDEQFF. The full variable domain, completed using reference TRBV5-5 and TRBJ2-1, is DAGVTQSPTHLIKTRGQQVTLRCSPISGHKSVSWYQQVLGQGPQFIFQYYEKEERGRGNFPDRFSARQFPNYSSELNVNALLLGDSALYLCASSFGAGQGAFDEQFFGPGTRLTVL.

This sequence joins TRBV27 and TRBJ2-5; 7 bases are shared with TRBD2. Looked up from germline, CDR1 is MNHEY and CDR2 is SMNVEV (reference sequence). V shed 6 bases, J shed 2 bases, and the junction held 9 bases outside the gene matches. The length of the CDR3 is 15 residues. The CDR3 protein is CASSLGGGLQETQYF. The CDR3 DNA reads TGTGCCAGCAGCTTGGGGGGGGGATTACAAGAGACCCAGTACTTC.

This clone was counted once. J is TRBJ1-2 and V is TRBV6-2 or TRBV6-3, with D maybe TRBD1 (6 bases). The V gene's germline CDR1 is MNHEY and CDR2 SVGEGT. V lost 4 bases, J lost 1 base, and 16 bases lay in between. The CDR3 totals 16 residues. This chain's CDR3 is CASSSRRGQNNYGYTF. The CDR3 DNA reads as TGTGCCAGCAGTTCCAGAAGGGGACAAAATAACTATGGCTACACCTTC.

This clone was seen a few times. This sequence joins TRBV3-1 (or the pseudogene TRBV3-2) and TRBJ2-2, with a possible D match to TRBD2 (5 bases). Germline V gives CDR1 LGHDT, CDR2 YNNKEL (reference sequence). The CDR3 is made up of 15 amino acids. V lost 0 bases and J 3 bases, leaving 8 bases between the germline ends. In DNA, the CDR3 is TGTGCCAGCAGCCAAGACCTGAGGGACACCGGGGAGCTGTTTTTT. Amino acid sequence: CASSQDLRDTGELFF.

V and J are TRBV5-6 and TRBJ1-6, with D uncertain. Germline CDR1 and CDR2: SGHDT and YYEEEE. This CDR3 has 12 amino acids. V lost 5 bases and J 6 bases, leaving 6 bases between the germline ends. Written as DNA, the CDR3 is TGTGCCAGCAGATCGGGTAATTCACCCCTCCACTTT. It translates to CASRSGNSPLHF.

The chain employs TRBV19 and TRBJ2-1; tentative D call: TRBD1 (6 bases). The V and J ends lost 3 bases and 3 bases respectively, with 24 bases between them. CDR3 length: 19 residues. The V gene's germline CDR1 is LNHDA and CDR2 SQIVND (reference sequence). The CDR3 nucleotides are TGTGCCAGTAGTATCCAAATAGGGACAAGTTATACCCTCTACAATGAGCAGTTCTTC. It is translated as CASSIQIGTSYTLYNEQFF.

The gene calls are TRBV4-3 and TRBJ1-2; weak D call: TRBD1 (6 bases). The germline V gene has CDR1 LGHNA and CDR2 YSLEER. The V end lost 0 bases, the J end lost 8 bases, and 13 bases lay between the germline ends. The CDR3 covers 14 residues. The CDR3 sequence: CASSQDRGAEGYTF. The CDR3 bases are TGCGCCAGCAGCCAAGATCGGGGGGCTGAAGGCTACACCTTC.